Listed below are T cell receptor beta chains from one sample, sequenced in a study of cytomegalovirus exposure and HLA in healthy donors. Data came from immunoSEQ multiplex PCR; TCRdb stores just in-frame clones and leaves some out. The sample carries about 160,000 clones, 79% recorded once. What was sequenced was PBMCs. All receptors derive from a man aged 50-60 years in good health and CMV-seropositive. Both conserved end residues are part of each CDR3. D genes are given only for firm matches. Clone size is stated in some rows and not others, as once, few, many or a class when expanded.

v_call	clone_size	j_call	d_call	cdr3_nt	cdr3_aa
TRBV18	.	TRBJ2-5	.	TGTGCCAGCTCACCGATAGCGGACCAAGAGACCCAGTACTTC	CASSPIADQETQYF
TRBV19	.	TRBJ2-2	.	TGTGCCAGTAAACTCCAAAGGAACACCGGGGAGCTGTTTTTT	CASKLQRNTGELFF
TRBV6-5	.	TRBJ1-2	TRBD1	TGTGCCAGCAGTCGCGGGCGGACAGGGAATGGCTACACCTTC	CASSRGRTGNGYTF
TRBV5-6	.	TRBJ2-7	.	TGTGCCAGCAGCTTGTTTAGCGAGCAGTACTTC	CASSLFSEQYF
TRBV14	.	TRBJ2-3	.	TGTGCCAGCAGCCAACAAAAGACTTTCCTTGGCACAGATACGCAGTATTTT	CASSQQKTFLGTDTQYF
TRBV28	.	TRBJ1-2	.	TGTGCCAGCAGACAACACCTGGGCGGGTACTATGGCTACACCTTC	CASRQHLGGYYGYTF
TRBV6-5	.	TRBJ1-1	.	TGTGCCAGCAGTTACCTGGACAGAATGAACACTGAAGCTTTCTTT	CASSYLDRMNTEAFF
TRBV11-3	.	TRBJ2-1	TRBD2	TGTGCCAGCAGCCTGGGAGCGGGAGAAAGGTACGAGCAGTTCTTC	CASSLGAGERYEQFF
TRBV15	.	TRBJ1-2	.	TGTGCCACCAGCAGAGAGGGGCCCCACTATGGCTACACCTTC	CATSREGPHYGYTF
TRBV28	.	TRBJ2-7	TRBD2	TGTGCCAGCAGTTTTCCGGCGGGAGGAAAAGAGCAGTACTTC	CASSFPAGGKEQYF
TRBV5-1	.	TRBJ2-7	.	TGCGCCAGCAGCTTAAGCGGATCCAGCTCCTACGAGCAGTACTTC	CASSLSGSSSYEQYF
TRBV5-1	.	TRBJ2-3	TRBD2	TGCGCCAGCAGCTTAGCGGGGGACTTCACAGATACGCAGTATTTT	CASSLAGDFTDTQYF
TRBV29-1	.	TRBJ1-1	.	TGCAGCGCCCGGTTGATCATGAACACTGAAGCTTTCTTT	CSARLIMNTEAFF
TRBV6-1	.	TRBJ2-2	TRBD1	TGTGCCAGCAGGAGACAGGGAAACACCGGGGAGCTGTTTTTT	CASRRQGNTGELFF
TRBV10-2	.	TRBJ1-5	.	TGCGCCAGCAAGCAGGGTTCGGGCAATCAGCCCCAGCATTTT	CASKQGSGNQPQHF
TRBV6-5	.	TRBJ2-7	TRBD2	TGTGCCAGCAGCGAAGGACTAGCGCGCGAGCAGTACTTC	CASSEGLAREQYF
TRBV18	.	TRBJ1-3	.	TGTGCCAGCTCACCTCGACAGTCGTCGAGCTCTGGAAACACCATATATTTT	CASSPRQSSSSGNTIYF
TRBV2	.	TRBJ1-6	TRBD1	TGTGCCAGCAGTTTTACCGGGACAGCTTTCAATTCACCCCTCCACTTT	CASSFTGTAFNSPLHF
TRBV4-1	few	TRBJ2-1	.	TGCGCCAGCAGCCCTCGACTAGGGAATGAGCAGTTCTTC	CASSPRLGNEQFF
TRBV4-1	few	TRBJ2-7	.	TGCGCCAGCAGCCAAGGCCCCGCTTATTCGGGGGAGCAGTACTTC	CASSQGPAYSGEQYF
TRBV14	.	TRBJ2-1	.	TGTGCCAGCAGCCACGCGTACAATGAGCAGTTCTTC	CASSHAYNEQFF
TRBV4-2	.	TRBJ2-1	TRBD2	TGTGCCAGCATGACTAGCGCGACCTCCTACAATGAGCAGTTCTTC	CASMTSATSYNEQFF
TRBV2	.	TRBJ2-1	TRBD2	TGTGCCAGCAGGGGGACTAGTTCCCACAATGAGCAGTTCTTC	CASRGTSSHNEQFF
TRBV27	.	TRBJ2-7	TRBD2	TGTGCCAGCAGTTTGACTAGCGGGATAGCCTACGAGCAGTACTTC	CASSLTSGIAYEQYF
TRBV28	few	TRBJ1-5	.	TGTGCCAGCAAGGCGGAGAGACAGCCCCAGCATTTT	CASKAERQPQHF
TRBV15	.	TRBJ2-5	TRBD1	TGTGCCACCAGCAGAATTCCGGGACAGGGAGGATGGGCCCAGTACTTC	CATSRIPGQGGWAQYF
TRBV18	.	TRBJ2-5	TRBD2	TGTGCCAGCTCCCCTAGCGGGGGAAAAGAGACCCAGTACTTC	CASSPSGGKETQYF
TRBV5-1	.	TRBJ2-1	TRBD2	TGCGCCAGCAGCTTGGTGACTAGCGGGAGCAATGAGCAGTTCTTC	CASSLVTSGSNEQFF
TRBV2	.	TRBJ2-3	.	TGTGCTACTATAGGGGATGGGATGGATACGCAGTATTTT	CATIGDGMDTQYF
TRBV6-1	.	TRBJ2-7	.	TGTGCCAGCAGTGAAACCCGGGAGACCCTACGCGAGCAGTACTTC	CASSETRETLREQYF
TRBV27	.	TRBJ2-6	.	TGTGCCAGCTCCTCCAATGGGGGCAAAGGGGCCAACGTCCTGACTTTC	CASSSNGGKGANVLTF
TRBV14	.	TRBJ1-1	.	TGTGCCAGCAGCCAATCAGTGAACACTGAAGCTTTCTTT	CASSQSVNTEAFF
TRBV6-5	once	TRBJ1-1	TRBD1	TGTGCCAGCAGGGACGGACAGGGGAACACTGAAGCTTTCTTT	CASRDGQGNTEAFF
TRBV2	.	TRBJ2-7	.	TGTGCCAGCAGACTGAGGGGGGGGGAGCAGTACTTC	CASRLRGGEQYF
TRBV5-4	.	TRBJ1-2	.	TGTGCCAGCAGCTTGAGGGGTGGCTATGGCTACACCTTC	CASSLRGGYGYTF